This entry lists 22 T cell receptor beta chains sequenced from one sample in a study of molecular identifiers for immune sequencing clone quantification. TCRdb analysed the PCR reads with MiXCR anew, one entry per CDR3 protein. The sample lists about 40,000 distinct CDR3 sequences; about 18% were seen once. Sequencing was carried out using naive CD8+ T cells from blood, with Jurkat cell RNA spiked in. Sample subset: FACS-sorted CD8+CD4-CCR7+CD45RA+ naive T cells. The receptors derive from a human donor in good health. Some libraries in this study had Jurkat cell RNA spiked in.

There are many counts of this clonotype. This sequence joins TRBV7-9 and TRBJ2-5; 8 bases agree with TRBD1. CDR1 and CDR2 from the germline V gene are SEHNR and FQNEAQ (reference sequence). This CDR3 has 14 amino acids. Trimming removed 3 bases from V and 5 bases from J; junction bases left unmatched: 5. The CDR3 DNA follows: TGTGCCAGCAGCTTTGTCAGGGGGCAGGAGACCCAGTACTTC. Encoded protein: CASSFVRGQETQYF. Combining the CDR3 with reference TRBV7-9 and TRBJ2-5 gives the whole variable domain DTGVSQNPRHKITKRGQNVTFRCDPISEHNRLYWYRQTLGQGPEFLTYFQNEAQLEKSRLLSDRFSAERPKGSFSTLEIQRTEQGDSAMYLCASSFVRGQETQYFGPGTRLLVL.

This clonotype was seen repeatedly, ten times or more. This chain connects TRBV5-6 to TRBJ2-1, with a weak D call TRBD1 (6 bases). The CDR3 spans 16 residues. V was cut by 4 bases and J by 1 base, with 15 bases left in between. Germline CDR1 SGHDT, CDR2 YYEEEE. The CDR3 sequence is CASSLTGSLSYNEQFF. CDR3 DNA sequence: TGTGCCAGCAGCCTAACAGGGAGTCTATCCTACAATGAGCAGTTCTTC.

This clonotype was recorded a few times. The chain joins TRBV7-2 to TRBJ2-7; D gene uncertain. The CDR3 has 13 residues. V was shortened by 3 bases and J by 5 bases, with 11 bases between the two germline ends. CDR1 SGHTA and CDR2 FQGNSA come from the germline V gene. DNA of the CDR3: TGTGCCAGCAGCTTTGGTCGCCCCGACGAGCAGTACTTC. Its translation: CASSFGRPDEQYF.

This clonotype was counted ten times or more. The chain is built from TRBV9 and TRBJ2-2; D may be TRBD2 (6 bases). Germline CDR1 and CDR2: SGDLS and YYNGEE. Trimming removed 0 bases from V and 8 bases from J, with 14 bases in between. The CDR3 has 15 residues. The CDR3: CASSVDGRWQGELFF. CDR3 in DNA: TGTGCCAGCAGCGTAGACGGGAGATGGCAGGGGGAGCTGTTTTTT.

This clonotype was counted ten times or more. The DNA of the CDR3 is TGCGCCAGCAGCCAAGGGAATGAGCAGTTCTTC. Its translation: CASSQGNEQFF. The chain combines TRBV4-3 with TRBJ2-1; no clear D gene. Germline CDR1 and CDR2: LGHNA and YSLEER. The V and J ends lost 1 base and 7 bases respectively, with 2 bases between them. The CDR3 covers 11 residues.

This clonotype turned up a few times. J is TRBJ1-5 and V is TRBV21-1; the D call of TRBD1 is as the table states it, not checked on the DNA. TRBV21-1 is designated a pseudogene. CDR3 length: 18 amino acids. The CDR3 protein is CASSKESRTDYSNQPQHF. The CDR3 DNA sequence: TGTGCCAGCAGCAAAGAGTCAAGGACAGACTATAGCAATCAGCCCCAGCATTTT.

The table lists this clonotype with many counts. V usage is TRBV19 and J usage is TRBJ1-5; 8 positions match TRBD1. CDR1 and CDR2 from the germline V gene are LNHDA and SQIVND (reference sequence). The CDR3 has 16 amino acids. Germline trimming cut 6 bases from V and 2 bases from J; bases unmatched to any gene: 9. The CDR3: CASRPDRGVGNQPQHF. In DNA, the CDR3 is TGTGCCAGTAGACCTGACAGGGGAGTTGGCAATCAGCCCCAGCATTTT.

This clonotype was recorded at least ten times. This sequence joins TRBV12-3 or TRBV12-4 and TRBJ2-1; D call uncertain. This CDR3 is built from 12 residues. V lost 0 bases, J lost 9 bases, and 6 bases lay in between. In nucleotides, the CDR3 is TGTGCCAGCAGTTTAGCCTTCTCTGAGCAGTTCTTC. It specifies CASSLAFSEQFF.

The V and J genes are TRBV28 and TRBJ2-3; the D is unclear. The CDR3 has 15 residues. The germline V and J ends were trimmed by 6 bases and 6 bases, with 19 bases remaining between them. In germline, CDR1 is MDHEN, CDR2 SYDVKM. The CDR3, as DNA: TGTGCCAGCAGCCTAGTTGCGGCCGAGACGGATACGCAGTATTTT. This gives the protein CASSLVAAETDTQYF.

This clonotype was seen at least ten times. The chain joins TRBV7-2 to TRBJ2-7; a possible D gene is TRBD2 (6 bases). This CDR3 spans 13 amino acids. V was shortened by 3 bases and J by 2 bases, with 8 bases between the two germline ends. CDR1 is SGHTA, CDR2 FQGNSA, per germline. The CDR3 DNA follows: TGTGCCAGCAGCTTGGGGGGTACCTACGAGCAGTACTTC. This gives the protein CASSLGGTYEQYF.

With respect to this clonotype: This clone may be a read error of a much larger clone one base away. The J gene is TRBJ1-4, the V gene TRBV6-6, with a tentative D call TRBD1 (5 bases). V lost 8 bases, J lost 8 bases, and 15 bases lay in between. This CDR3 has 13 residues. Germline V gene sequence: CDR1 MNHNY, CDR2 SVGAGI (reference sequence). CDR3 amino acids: CASGGAKEEKLFF. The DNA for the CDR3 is TGTGCCAGCGGCGGGGCCAAAGAAGAAAAACTGTTTTTT.

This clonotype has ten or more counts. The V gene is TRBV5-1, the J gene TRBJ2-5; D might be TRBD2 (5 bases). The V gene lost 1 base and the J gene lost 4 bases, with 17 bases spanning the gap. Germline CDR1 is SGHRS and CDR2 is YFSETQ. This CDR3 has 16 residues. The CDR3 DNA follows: TGCGCCAGCAGCTTGTTGGGCGAGGGAACGGCAGAGACCCAGTACTTC. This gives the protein CASSLLGEGTAETQYF. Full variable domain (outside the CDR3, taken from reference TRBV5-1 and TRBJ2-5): KAGVTQTPRYLIKTRGQQVTLSCSPISGHRSVSWYQQTPGQGLQFLFEYFSETQRNKGNFPGRFSGRQFSNSRSEMNVSTLELGDSALYLCASSLLGEGTAETQYFGPGTRLLVL.

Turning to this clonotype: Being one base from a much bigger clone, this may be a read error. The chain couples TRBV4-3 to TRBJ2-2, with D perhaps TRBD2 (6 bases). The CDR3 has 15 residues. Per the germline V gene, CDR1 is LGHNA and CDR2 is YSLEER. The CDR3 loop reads CASSQDYEVTGGLFF. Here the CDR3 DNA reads TGCGCCAGCAGCCAAGATTATGAGGTTACCGGGGGGCTGTTTTTT.

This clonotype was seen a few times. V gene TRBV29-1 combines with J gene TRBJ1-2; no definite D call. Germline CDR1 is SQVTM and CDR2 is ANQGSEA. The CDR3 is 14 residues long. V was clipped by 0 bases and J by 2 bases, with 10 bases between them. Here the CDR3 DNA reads TGCAGCGTTGAAGATGGTAGCCAGAACTATGGCTACACCTTC. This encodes CSVEDGSQNYGYTF.

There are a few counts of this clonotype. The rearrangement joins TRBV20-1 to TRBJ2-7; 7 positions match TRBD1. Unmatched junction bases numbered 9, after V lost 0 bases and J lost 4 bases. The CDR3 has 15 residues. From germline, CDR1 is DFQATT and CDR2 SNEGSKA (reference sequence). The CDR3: CSARDTEQGLYEQYF. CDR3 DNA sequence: TGCAGTGCTAGAGATACTGAACAGGGGTTGTACGAGCAGTACTTC.

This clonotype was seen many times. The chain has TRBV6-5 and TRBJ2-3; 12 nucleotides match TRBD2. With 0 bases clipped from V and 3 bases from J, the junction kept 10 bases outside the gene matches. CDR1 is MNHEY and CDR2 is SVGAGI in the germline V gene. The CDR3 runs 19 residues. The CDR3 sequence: CASSYSRVPSGRGTDTQYF. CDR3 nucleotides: TGTGCCAGCAGTTACTCGAGAGTTCCTAGCGGGAGGGGGACAGATACGCAGTATTTT.

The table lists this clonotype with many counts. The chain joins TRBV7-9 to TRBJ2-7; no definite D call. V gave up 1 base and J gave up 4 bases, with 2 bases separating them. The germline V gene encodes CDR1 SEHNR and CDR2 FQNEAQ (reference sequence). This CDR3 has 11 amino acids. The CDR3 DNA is TGTGCCAGCAGCTTAGTTTACGAGCAGTACTTC. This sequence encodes CASSLVYEQYF.

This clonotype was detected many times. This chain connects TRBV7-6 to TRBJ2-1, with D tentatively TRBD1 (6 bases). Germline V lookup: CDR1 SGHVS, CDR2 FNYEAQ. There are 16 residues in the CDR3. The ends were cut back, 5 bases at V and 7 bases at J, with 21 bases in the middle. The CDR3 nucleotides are TGTGCCAGCAGCAGAAACCGGGACATAGAGAGAAATGAGCAGTTCTTC. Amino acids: CASSRNRDIERNEQFF.

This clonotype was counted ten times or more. In DNA form, the CDR3 reads TGTGCCAGCAGTTACCTAGCGGGACTCGCAGAGACCCAGTACTTC. It encodes CASSYLAGLAETQYF. The J gene is TRBJ2-5, the V gene TRBV6-2 or TRBV6-3; 9 bases agree with TRBD2. The CDR3 sequence is 15 residues long. Germline V CDR1 and CDR2: MNHEY, SVGEGT. The junction had 5 bases not matched to a gene; V was cut back by 2 bases and J by 4 bases.

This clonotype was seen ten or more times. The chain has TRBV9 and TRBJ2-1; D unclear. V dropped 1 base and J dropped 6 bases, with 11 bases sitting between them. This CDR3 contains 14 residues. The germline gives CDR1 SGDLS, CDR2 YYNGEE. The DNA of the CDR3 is TGTGCCAGCAGCGTATCCCCACCCCTCAATGAGCAGTTCTTC. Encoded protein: CASSVSPPLNEQFF.

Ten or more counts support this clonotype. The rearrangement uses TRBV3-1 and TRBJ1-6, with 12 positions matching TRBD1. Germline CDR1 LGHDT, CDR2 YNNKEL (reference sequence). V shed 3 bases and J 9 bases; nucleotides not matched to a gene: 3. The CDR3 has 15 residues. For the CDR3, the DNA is TGTGCCAGCAGCCAGGGACAGGGGGCCCTTTCACCCCTCCACTTT. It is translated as CASSQGQGALSPLHF.

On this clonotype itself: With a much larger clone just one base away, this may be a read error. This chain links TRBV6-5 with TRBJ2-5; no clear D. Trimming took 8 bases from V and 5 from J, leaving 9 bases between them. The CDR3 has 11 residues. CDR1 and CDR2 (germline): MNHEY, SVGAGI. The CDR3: CASWVRETQYF. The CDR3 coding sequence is TGTGCCAGCTGGGTGAGGGAGACCCAGTACTTC.